These T cell receptor beta chains were read from a single sample in a study of blood T cell repertoires in COVID-19. Sequencing was performed with immunoSEQ multiplex PCR; in TCRdb, only in-frame clones are kept and a portion is missing. In the table there are some 200,000 clones, roughly 87% of which are singletons. The sequenced sample consisted of PBMCs or T cells enriched from blood (not recorded which). These receptors originate from a woman aged 25 to 39 who had recovered from COVID-19. CDR3s include the opening cysteine and the closing phenylalanine or tryptophan.

v_gene	len	CDR3aa
TRBV6-2/TRBV6-3	16	CASSTYRTGGHQPQHF
TRBV11-3	15	CASRHLAGGGNEQFF
TRBV11-2	15	CASSPPGIGNTEAFF
TRBV6-2/TRBV6-3	13	CASSYFGLAPQYF
TRBV7-2	15	CASSLTTTGDYGYTF
TRBV11-3	16	CASSPGGRTNTGELFF
TRBV25-1	14	CASSPTGNNQPQHF
TRBV6-2/TRBV6-3	14	CASSYRDRGRGYTF
TRBV24-1	15	CATSDPGQQRETQYF
TRBV27	16	CASRYQGQGRNSPLHF
TRBV6-2/TRBV6-3	13	CASSAAAARSQHF
TRBV3-1/TRBV3-2	17	CASTRRKAGAGVDTQYF
TRBV18	13	CASSPIKGTEAFF
TRBV7-3	10	CASGPETQYF
TRBV2	15	CASSAQGVENTEAFF
TRBV7-2	15	CASSWTGGLSYEQYF
TRBV5-1	16	CASSHRVGGTDTEAFF
TRBV19	13	CASTGFSNQPQHF
TRBV12-3/TRBV12-4	13	CASVLAEGQPQHF
TRBV13	13	CASSSGLNYEQYF
TRBV6-2/TRBV6-3	15	CASSSRTSGSNEQFF
TRBV2	14	CASINTGRNTEAFF
TRBV7-8	13	CASSLVGVTEAFF
TRBV28	14	CASSLLGQSYGYTF
TRBV12-3/TRBV12-4	11	CASSQTGKPLF
TRBV15	16	CATRTPPGTAKETQYF
TRBV12-5	14	CASGLVEGGPEAFF
TRBV7-9	15	CASSRVDGSPYEQYF